These 19 T cell receptor beta chains were sequenced from one sample in a study of early T cells in non-severe SARS-CoV-2 infection. TCRdb passed the 5' RACE reads through MiXCR, listing each CDR3 protein once. Altogether 60,000 to 90,000 distinct CDR3 sequences are present, roughly 9.4% being singletons, with the ten largest covering about 5.3%. Sequencing used whole blood. These receptors all stem from an adult who was a healthcare worker with PCR-confirmed SARS-CoV-2 infection or an uninfected control (not recorded which).

This clonotype has a count of ten or more. The V call is TRBV4-1, the J call TRBJ2-2; 13 bases line up with TRBD2. CDR3 length: 20 residues. Trimming cost V 1 base and J 7 bases; bases outside gene matches: 15. The V gene's germline CDR1 is MGHRA and CDR2 YSYEKL. CDR3: CASSQAPQGLAGVKGGELFF. The DNA for the CDR3 is TGCGCCAGCAGCCAAGCTCCCCAAGGACTAGCGGGAGTAAAAGGCGGGGAGCTGTTTTTT.

This clonotype was found many times. The V call is TRBV15, the J call TRBJ2-3; no clear D. Per the germline V gene, CDR1 is LNHNV and CDR2 is YYDKDF (reference sequence). Trimming took 4 bases from V and 7 from J, leaving 12 bases between them. This CDR3 is built from 13 residues. The CDR3 coding sequence is TGTGCCACCAGCACCAGAGGAACCCATACGCAGTATTTT. It encodes CATSTRGTHTQYF.

This clonotype was observed many times. V usage is TRBV12-3 or TRBV12-4 and J usage is TRBJ2-7; the D is unclear. The CDR3 contains 13 residues. The V and J ends lost 5 bases and 4 bases respectively, with 12 bases between them. In DNA, the CDR3 is TGTGCCAGCAGTGTCGCCATTAGGTACGAGCAGTACTTC. This gives the protein CASSVAIRYEQYF.

As to this clonotype: This may come from a read error, since a much larger clone is one base off. This sequence joins TRBV28 and TRBJ1-1; D might be TRBD1 (5 bases). Germline V gives CDR1 MDHEN, CDR2 SYDVKM. This CDR3 spans 17 amino acids. The DNA for the CDR3 is TGTGCCAGCAGTTTATGGGGTTTAGGGGACCCAGGTCATGAAGCTTACTTT. It translates to CASSLWGLGDPGHEAYF. The full variable domain, in which reference TRBV28 and TRBJ1-1 provide the parts outside the CDR3, is DVKVTQSSRYLVKRTGEKVFLECVQDMDHENMFWYRQDPGLGLRLIYFSYDVKMKEKGDIPEGYSVSREKKERFSLILESASTNQTSMYLCASSLWGLGDPGHEAYFGQGTRLTVV.

This clonotype was observed at least ten times. This chain links TRBV9 with TRBJ2-4; D not certain. The V gene's germline CDR1 is SGDLS and CDR2 YYNGEE. Trimming pared 0 bases from V and 6 bases from J, leaving 13 bases between. CDR3 length equals 15 residues. The CDR3 protein is CASSVDGGLTNIQYF. CDR3 sequence (DNA): TGTGCCAGCAGCGTAGACGGCGGCCTCACAAACATTCAGTACTTC. The complete variable domain, with remaining parts taken from reference TRBV9 and TRBJ2-4, reads DSGVTQTPKHLITATGQRVTLRCSPRSGDLSVYWYQQSLDQGLQFLIQYYNGEERAKGNILERFSAQQFPDLHSELNLSSLELGDSALYFCASSVDGGLTNIQYFGAGTRLSVL.

The V gene is TRBV20-1, the J gene TRBJ1-3; D uncertain. Per the germline V gene, CDR1 is DFQATT and CDR2 is SNEGSKA (reference sequence). This CDR3 is 12 amino acids long. Between the trimmed V and J ends, which lost 5 bases and 0 bases, there was a span of 5 bases. DNA of the CDR3: TGCAGTGCTGGGCACTCTGGAAACACCATATATTTT. Residues: CSAGHSGNTIYF.

This clonotype was picked up many times. DNA for the CDR3: TGTGCCAGCAGTTATCCCCGCGGACTAAACACAGATACGCAGTATTTT. The encoded protein is CASSYPRGLNTDTQYF. The rearrangement joins TRBV6-6 to TRBJ2-3; possible D gene TRBD2, 6 bases. Trimming removed 3 bases at V and 2 bases at J, with 15 bases between. The CDR3 is made up of 16 amino acids. The germline CDR1 and CDR2 sequences are MNHNY and SVGAGI (reference sequence).

This clonotype was picked up a small number of times. The chain is built from TRBV25-1 and TRBJ2-3, with D tentatively TRBD1 (5 bases). The V gene's germline CDR1 is MGHDK and CDR2 SYGVNS. V shed 2 bases and J shed 0 bases, with 6 bases lying between them. The CDR3 covers 14 residues. The CDR3 is CASSERGSTDTQYF. In nucleotides, the CDR3 is TGTGCCAGCAGTGAAAGGGGCAGCACAGATACGCAGTATTTT.

This clonotype was counted between two and nine times. The V call is TRBV2, the J call TRBJ2-7; perhaps TRBD2 as D (6 bases). The CDR3 has 15 residues. V gave up 6 bases and J gave up 4 bases, with 19 bases separating them. Germline lookup yields CDR1 SNHLY and CDR2 FYNNEI. The CDR3 sequence is CASRAQTRPEYEQYF. For the CDR3, the DNA is TGTGCCAGCAGGGCCCAGACTAGACCCGAGTACGAGCAGTACTTC.

V and J are TRBV6-6 and TRBJ2-5; possibly TRBD2 for D (5 bases). Germline V CDR1 and CDR2: MNHNY, SVGAGI (reference sequence). Between the trimmed V and J ends, which lost 1 base and 1 base, there was a span of 10 bases. This CDR3 is 15 amino acids long. The DNA for the CDR3 is TGTGCCAGCAGTTACTACGGGGATTTCCAAGAGACCCAGTACTTC. Amino acids: CASSYYGDFQETQYF.

The rearrangement uses TRBV20-1 and TRBJ2-1; D remains unclear. The V gene lost 0 bases and the J gene lost 8 bases, with 5 bases spanning the gap. The CDR3 sequence is 11 residues long. Germline values: CDR1 DFQATT, CDR2 SNEGSKA (reference sequence). The CDR3 loop is CSARDRYEQFF. The CDR3 region has the DNA TGCAGTGCTAGAGATCGGTATGAGCAGTTCTTC.

This clonotype was counted a few times. The rearrangement joins TRBV5-1 to TRBJ2-3; TRBD2 might be the D (5 bases). The V gene's germline CDR1 is SGHRS and CDR2 YFSETQ. The CDR3 is 16 amino acids. Trimming left V 0 bases short and J 0 bases short, with 11 bases between. The CDR3 DNA is TGCGCCAGCAGCTTGGTATCGGGCGGGAGCACAGATACGCAGTATTTT. Translation: CASSLVSGGSTDTQYF.

The J gene is TRBJ2-2, the V gene TRBV10-3; D may correspond to TRBD1 or TRBD2 (5 bases each). This CDR3 has 13 residues. With 4 bases removed from V and 5 bases from J, the gap between germline ends came to 8 bases. Germline V gives CDR1 ENHRY, CDR2 SYGVKD. DNA for the CDR3: TGTGCCATCAGTGTGGGGGAGACCGGGGAGCTGTTTTTT. Its protein product is CAISVGETGELFF.

The genes are TRBV7-9 and TRBJ2-1; 8 positions match TRBD1. Germline lookup yields CDR1 SEHNR and CDR2 FQNEAQ (reference sequence). V trimming: 4 bases; J trimming: 7 bases; junction bases outside the gene matches: 3. The CDR3 consists of 13 residues. The CDR3 nucleotides read TGTGCCAGCAGCTGGGGACAGGAGAATGAGCAGTTCTTC. This sequence encodes CASSWGQENEQFF. The full variable domain, rest sourced from reference TRBV7-9 and TRBJ2-1, is DTGVSQNPRHKITKRGQNVTFRCDPISEHNRLYWYRQTLGQGPEFLTYFQNEAQLEKSRLLSDRFSAERPKGSFSTLEIQRTEQGDSAMYLCASSWGQENEQFFGPGTRLTVL.

This clonotype was picked up many times. This chain joins TRBV18 and TRBJ2-4; no clear D gene. The CDR3 has 15 amino acids. V dropped 3 bases and J dropped 0 bases, with 9 bases sitting between them. Germline CDR1 KGHSH, CDR2 LQKENI. The DNA for the CDR3 is TGTGCCAGCTCACCGACCAGTCTAGCCAAAAACATTCAGTACTTC. Translated: CASSPTSLAKNIQYF.

This clonotype was seen at least ten times. In nucleotides, the CDR3 is TGCAGTGCTTCTATGACTAGCGGGTGGTCAGATACGCAGTATTTT. Translating gives CSASMTSGWSDTQYF. The rearrangement links TRBV20-1 to TRBJ2-3; 10 bases fit TRBD2. Germline trimming cut 5 bases from V and 4 bases from J; bases unmatched to any gene: 9. Germline V gene data show CDR1 as DFQATT and CDR2 as SNEGSKA (reference sequence). CDR3 size: 15 residues.

The genes are TRBV20-1 and TRBJ2-7; TRBD2 aligns across 8 bases. CDR1 DFQATT and CDR2 SNEGSKA come from the germline V gene (reference sequence). J lost 0 bases, V lost 7 bases, and 8 bases had no gene match. The CDR3 is 14 residues long. CDR3 amino acids: CSGELAGPSYEQYF. CDR3 in DNA: TGCAGTGGGGAGTTAGCGGGACCCTCCTACGAGCAGTACTTC.

The chain employs TRBV20-1 and TRBJ2-7; D ambiguous. Trimming removed 1 base at V and 6 bases at J, with 19 bases between. The CDR3 is 15 residues long. The germline V gene encodes CDR1 DFQATT and CDR2 SNEGSKA (reference sequence). CDR3 region: CSARAVHFSPLEQYF. The CDR3 DNA reads as TGCAGTGCTAGAGCTGTCCACTTCTCACCTCTCGAGCAGTACTTC.

V and J are TRBV5-1 and TRBJ2-2, with D uncertain. CDR1 SGHRS and CDR2 YFSETQ come from the germline V gene. The CDR3 consists of 13 residues. Deletions cut 0 bases from V and 6 bases from J, with 6 bases between. The CDR3 loop is CASSLVRAGELFF. CDR3 coding DNA: TGCGCCAGCAGCTTGGTTAGGGCCGGGGAGCTGTTTTTT.